This T cell receptor beta chain was documented in a study of blood T cells in healthy people across ages. For the study at large: Template switching picked up about one barcoded beta molecule for each two T cells. The study's findings and limits: Whereas aged donors had fewer naive CD4+ cells, long-lived donors had more of them and higher diversity.

The authors ran a second PCR of 7 to 11 cycles using a sample-barcoded 5' primer and a J-beta primer mix. Via MiXCR, TCRdb re-called the 5' RACE reads, giving one row per CDR3 protein. The data contain 800,000 to 950,000 distinct CDR3 sequences, 40% to 60% of them singletons. About this clonotype itself: Antigen specificity is unknown.

For every donor, a draw yielded about 9.7 milliliters of peripheral blood. CDR3 size: 17 residues. The V gene end was trimmed by 0 bases and the J gene end by 0 bases; junction bases not matched to a gene: 5. CDR1 is LGHNA and CDR2 is YNFKEQ in the germline V gene. The specimen was blood. This TCR derives from a man aged 25-45 years in good health. The chain couples TRBV4-2 to TRBJ2-4, with 7 bases fitting TRBD2. The CDR3 loop is CASSQEGQRGAKNIQYF. DNA for the CDR3: TGTGCCAGCAGCCAAGAGGGTCAGCGGGGAGCCAAAAACATTCAGTACTTC.